The sequence of this T cell receptor beta chain was determined in a study of CD8 T cells in Susac syndrome. The germline V gene has CDR1 KGHSH and CDR2 LQKENI. V gave up 2 bases and J gave up 5 bases; unmatched junction bases: 14. This CDR3 spans 18 amino acids. When the RNA was reverse transcribed, random hexamers were used with an input of roughly 0.45 to 1 ug. TCRdb independently ran MiXCR on the immunoSEQ multiplex PCR reads; one entry per CDR3 protein. The table shows roughly 250,000 distinct CDR3 sequences, with approximately 95% occurring only once. This chain links TRBV18 with TRBJ2-1; 8 nucleotides align to TRBD2. Sequenced: CD4+ T cells from PBMCs. This receptor was identified in a human donor with Susac syndrome. In DNA form, the CDR3 reads TGTGCCAGCTCACCATCGTATCTAGAGCGGGAGAAAAACAATGAGCAGTTCTTC. Amino acids: CASSPSYLEREKNNEQFF.